This T cell receptor (beta chain) was retrieved from a study of graft-versus-host responses after intestinal transplantation. Some clones are missing from TCRdb's copy, which holds only in-frame ones; the method was immunoSEQ multiplex PCR. Of 60,000 or so clones in the sample, more than 75% were seen once. Germline assignment: CDR1 MNHNS and CDR2 SASEGT. CDR3 length equals 13 residues. V lost 1 base to trimming and J lost 6 bases, with 6 bases between them. Points from the study as a whole: Allograft graft-versus-host to host-versus-graft clonal ratios ran high in patients with graft-donor T cell macrochimerism.

Regarding this clone: The antigen is unknown.

The clonotype was recovered from a human patient who received an intestinal transplant, so some T cells may come from the graft donor. Sample: PBMCs, taken around 120 days after intestinal transplantation. The chain joins TRBV6-1 to TRBJ2-2; D unclear. CDR3 in DNA: TGTGCCAGCAGTGAAGATGAGTCCGGGGAGCTGTTTTTT. It codes for CASSEDESGELFF.